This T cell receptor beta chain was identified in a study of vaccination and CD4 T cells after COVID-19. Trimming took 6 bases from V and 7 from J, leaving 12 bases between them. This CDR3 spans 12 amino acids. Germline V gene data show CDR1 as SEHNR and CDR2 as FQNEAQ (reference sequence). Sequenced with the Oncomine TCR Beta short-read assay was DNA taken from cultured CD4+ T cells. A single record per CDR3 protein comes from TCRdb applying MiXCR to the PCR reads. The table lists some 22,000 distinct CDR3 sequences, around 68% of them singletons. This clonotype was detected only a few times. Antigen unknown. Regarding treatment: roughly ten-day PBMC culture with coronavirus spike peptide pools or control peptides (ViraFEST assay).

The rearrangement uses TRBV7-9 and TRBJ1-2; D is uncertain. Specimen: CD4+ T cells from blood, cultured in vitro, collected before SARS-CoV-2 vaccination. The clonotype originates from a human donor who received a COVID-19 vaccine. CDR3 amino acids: CASSFGTFGYTF. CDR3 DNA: TGTGCCAGCAGTTTCGGCACGTTTGGCTACACCTTC.